This T cell receptor beta chain was observed in a study of T cell changes during pregnancy in multiple sclerosis. Produced via immunoSEQ multiplex PCR; TCRdb's table is partial and in-frame only. The sample shows 90,000 to 120,000 clones, roughly 90% of them seen only once. Source: peripheral blood, taken after pregnancy. The source is a female donor with multiple sclerosis, enrolled in a pregnancy study.

The CDR3 DNA reads TGTGCCAGCAGCTTAGGGGACAGCTCCTACGAGCAGTACTTC. Its protein product is CASSLGDSSYEQYF. The chain employs TRBV7-2 and TRBJ2-7; TRBD1 agrees at 7 bases. The CDR3 is 14 residues long. CDR1 is SGHTA, CDR2 FQGNSA, per germline. V was pared by 1 base and J by 0 bases, with 0 bases of the junction left unmatched.